The T cell receptor beta chain under discussion was sequenced for a study of T cells in Graves' hyperthyroidism and ophthalmopathy. Trimming at V came to 2 bases and at J to 9 bases, leaving 2 bases not matched to a gene. The CDR3 length is 13 residues. The study left out patients who had uncontrolled infection, other autoimmune disease, pregnancy or lactation. From RNA transcripts, TCR beta CDR3 regions were amplified. The HTBI primer set was used in a first-round RT-PCR of the TCR CDR3. TCRdb processed the multiplex PCR reads anew with MiXCR; each CDR3 protein has one entry. The table lists around 600,000 distinct CDR3 sequences, 45% of them singletons. Study findings and constraints: The model anticipated ophthalmopathy a median about six months pre-onset.

Comments on this clonotype: Antigen: not known.

The sequence was obtained from an adult man with Graves' disease, either hyperthyroidism or ophthalmopathy (not recorded which). This chain links TRBV12-3 or TRBV12-4 with TRBJ1-4; 8 bases fit TRBD1. The sample comprised peripheral blood or thyroid tissue (not recorded which). The CDR3 nucleotides are TGTGCCAGCAGTTTAAACAGGGGGAAAAAACTGTTTTTT. As protein: CASSLNRGKKLFF.